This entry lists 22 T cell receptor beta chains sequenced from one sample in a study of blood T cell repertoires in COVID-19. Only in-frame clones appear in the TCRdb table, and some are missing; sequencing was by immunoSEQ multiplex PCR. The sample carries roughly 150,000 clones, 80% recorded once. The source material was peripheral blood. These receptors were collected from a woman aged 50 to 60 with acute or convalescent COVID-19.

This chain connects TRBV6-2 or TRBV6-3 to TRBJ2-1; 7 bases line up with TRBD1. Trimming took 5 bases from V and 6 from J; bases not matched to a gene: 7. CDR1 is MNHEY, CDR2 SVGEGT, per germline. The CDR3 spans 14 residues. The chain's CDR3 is CASSLETGFNEQFF. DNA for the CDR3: TGTGCCAGCAGTCTCGAGACAGGGTTCAATGAGCAGTTCTTC.

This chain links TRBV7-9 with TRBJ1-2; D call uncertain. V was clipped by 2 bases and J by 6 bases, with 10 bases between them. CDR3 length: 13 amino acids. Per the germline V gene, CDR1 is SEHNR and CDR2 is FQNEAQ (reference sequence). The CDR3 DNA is TGTGCCAGCAGCTTATGGGGAGCCGATGGCTACACCTTC. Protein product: CASSLWGADGYTF.

The CDR3, as DNA: TGTGCCATGACCGGGACAGACAATTCACCCCTCCACTTT. Residues: CAMTGTDNSPLHF. The chain couples TRBV2 to TRBJ1-6; 7 nucleotides agree with TRBD1. The germline V gene encodes CDR1 SNHLY and CDR2 FYNNEI. This CDR3 has 13 residues. Unmatched junction bases numbered 7, after V lost 10 bases and J lost 7 bases.

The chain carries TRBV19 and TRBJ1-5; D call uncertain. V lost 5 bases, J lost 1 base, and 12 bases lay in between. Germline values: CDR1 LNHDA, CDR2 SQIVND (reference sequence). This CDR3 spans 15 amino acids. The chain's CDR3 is CASSVAGGSNQPQHF. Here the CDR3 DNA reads TGTGCCAGTAGTGTGGCGGGTGGGAGCAATCAGCCCCAGCATTTT.

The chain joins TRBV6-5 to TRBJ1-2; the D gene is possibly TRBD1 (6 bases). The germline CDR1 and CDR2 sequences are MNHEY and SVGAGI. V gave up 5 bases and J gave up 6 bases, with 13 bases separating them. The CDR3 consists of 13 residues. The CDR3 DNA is TGTGCCAGCAGTCAAACAGGGAGACATGGCTACACCTTC. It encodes CASSQTGRHGYTF.

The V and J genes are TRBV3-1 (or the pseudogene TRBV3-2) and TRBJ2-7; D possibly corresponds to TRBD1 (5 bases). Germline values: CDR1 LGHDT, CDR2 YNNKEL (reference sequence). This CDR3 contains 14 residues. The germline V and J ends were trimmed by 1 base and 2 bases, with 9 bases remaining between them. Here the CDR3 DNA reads TGTGCCAGCAGCCAAGGGGGCGGCGCCTACGAGCAGTACTTC. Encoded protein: CASSQGGGAYEQYF.

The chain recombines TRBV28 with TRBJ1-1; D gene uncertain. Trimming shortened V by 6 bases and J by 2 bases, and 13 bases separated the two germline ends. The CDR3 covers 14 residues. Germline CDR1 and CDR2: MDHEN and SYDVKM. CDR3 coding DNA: TGTGCCAGCAGCGAGGGTTTTGTCAACACTGAAGCTTTCTTT. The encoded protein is CASSEGFVNTEAFF.

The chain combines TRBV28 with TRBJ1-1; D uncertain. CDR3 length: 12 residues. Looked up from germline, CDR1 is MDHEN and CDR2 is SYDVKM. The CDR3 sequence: CVAAALNTEAFF. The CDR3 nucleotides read TGTGTCGCTGCGGCCTTGAACACTGAAGCTTTCTTT.

The CDR3 coding sequence is TGTGCCGCAAAAGAAAATTCAGGGGATGGCTACACCTTC. Protein product: CAAKENSGDGYTF. The V and J genes are TRBV10-3 and TRBJ1-2; possibly TRBD1 for D (6 bases). Trimming cost V 11 bases and J 6 bases, with 19 bases left between them. The V gene's germline CDR1 is ENHRY and CDR2 SYGVKD. This CDR3 contains 13 residues.

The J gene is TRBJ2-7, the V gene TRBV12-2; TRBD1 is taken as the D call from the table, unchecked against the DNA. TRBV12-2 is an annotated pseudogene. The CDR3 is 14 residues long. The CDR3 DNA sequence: TGTGCAAGTCGCTCTTGCCGGGACAGGGAAGAGCAGTACTTC. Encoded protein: CASRSCRDREEQYF.

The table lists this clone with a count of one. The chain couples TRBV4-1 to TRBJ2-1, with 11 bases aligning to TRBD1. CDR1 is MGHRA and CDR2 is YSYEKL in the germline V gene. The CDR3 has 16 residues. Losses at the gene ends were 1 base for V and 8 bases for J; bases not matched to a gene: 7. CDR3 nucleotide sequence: TGCGCCAGCAGCCAAGGGACAGGGGGCGCGGAGGATGAGCAGTTCTTC. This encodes CASSQGTGGAEDEQFF.

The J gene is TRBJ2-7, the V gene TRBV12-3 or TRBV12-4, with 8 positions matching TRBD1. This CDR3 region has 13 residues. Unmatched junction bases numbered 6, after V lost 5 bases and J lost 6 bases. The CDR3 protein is CASSPSDRGEQYF. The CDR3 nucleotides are TGTGCCAGCAGTCCGAGCGACAGGGGCGAGCAGTACTTC.

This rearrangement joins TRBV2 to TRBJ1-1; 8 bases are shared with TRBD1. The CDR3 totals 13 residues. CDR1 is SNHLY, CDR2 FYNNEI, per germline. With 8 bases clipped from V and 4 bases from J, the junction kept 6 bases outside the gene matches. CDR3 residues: CASLTTGGTEAFF. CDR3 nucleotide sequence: TGTGCCAGCTTAACCACAGGGGGCACTGAAGCTTTCTTT.

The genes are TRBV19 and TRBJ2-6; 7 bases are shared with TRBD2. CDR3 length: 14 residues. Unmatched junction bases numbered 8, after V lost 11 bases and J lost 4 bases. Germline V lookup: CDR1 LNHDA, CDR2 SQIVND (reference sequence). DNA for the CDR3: TGTGCCGGGGGGGATTCCTTCGGGGCCAACGTCCTGACTTTC. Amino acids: CAGGDSFGANVLTF.

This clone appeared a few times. CDR3 bases: TGTGCCAGCTCACTCGGCCGACAGGGGGATTATAGCTACACCTTC. Its translation: CASSLGRQGDYSYTF. This chain links TRBV18 with TRBJ1-2, with 9 bases fitting TRBD1. Germline V gives CDR1 KGHSH, CDR2 LQKENI. V lost 4 bases and J lost 9; bases outside the gene matches: 12. This CDR3 comprises 15 residues.

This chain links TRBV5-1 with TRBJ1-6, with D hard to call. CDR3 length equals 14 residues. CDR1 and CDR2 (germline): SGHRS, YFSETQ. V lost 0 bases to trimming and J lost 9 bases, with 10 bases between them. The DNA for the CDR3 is TGCGCCAGCAGCTTGGGGCAGGCGGGTTCACCCCTCCACTTT. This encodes CASSLGQAGSPLHF.

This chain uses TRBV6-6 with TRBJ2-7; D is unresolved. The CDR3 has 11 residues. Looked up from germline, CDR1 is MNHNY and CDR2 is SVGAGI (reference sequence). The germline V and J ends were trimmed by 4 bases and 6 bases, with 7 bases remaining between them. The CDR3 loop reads CASSSLGEQYF. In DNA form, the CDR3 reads TGTGCCAGCAGTTCCCTAGGCGAGCAGTACTTC.

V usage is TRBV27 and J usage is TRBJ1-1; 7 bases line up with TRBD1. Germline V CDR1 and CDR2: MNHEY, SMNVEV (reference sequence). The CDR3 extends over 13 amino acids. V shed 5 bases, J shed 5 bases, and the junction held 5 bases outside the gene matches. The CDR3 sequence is CASSEGAYTEAFF. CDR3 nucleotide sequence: TGTGCCAGCAGTGAGGGGGCCTATACTGAAGCTTTCTTT.

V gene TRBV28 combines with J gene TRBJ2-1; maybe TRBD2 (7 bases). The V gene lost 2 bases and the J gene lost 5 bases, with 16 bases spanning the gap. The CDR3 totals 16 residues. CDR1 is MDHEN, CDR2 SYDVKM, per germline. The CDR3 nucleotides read TGTGCCAGCAGTTTAATAGGGGGGGCCAGTCACAATGAGCAGTTCTTC. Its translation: CASSLIGGASHNEQFF.

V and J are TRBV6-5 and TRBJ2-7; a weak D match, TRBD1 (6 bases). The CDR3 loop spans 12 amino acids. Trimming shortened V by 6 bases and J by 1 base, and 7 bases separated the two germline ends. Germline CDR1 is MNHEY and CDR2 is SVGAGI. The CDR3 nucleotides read TGTGCCAGCAGCCAGGGGTCCTACGAGCAGTACTTC. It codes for CASSQGSYEQYF.

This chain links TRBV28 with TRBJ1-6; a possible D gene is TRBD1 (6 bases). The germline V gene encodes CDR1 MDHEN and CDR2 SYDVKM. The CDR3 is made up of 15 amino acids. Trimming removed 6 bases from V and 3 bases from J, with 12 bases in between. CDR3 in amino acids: CASREATGYNSPLHF. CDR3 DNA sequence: TGTGCCAGCAGGGAGGCGACAGGCTATAATTCACCCCTCCACTTT.

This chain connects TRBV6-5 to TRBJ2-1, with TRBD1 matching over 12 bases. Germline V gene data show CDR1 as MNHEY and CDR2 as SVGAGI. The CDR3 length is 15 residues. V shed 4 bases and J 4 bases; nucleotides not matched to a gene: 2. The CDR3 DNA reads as TGTGCCAGCAGTTCGGGACAGGGGGCGTACAATGAGCAGTTCTTC. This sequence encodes CASSSGQGAYNEQFF.